The 21 T cell receptor delta chains listed next were all sequenced from one sample in a study of γδ T cells in repeated Plasmodium falciparum infection (dated by TCRdb to about 2021). For bulk TCR repertoire analysis, Vgamma9/Vdelta2+ and Vdelta2-negative gammadelta T cell populations were flow-sorted out of peripheral blood mononuclear cells. Library creation used multiplex PCR. Reads for this sample came from an Illumina MiSeq. TCRdb called clones afresh from the public reads with CATT; identical DNA rows were later merged. The sample profile shows roughly 93,000 delta-chain clones; 0.95% to 1% of them were found once. In total, the top ten clones hold more than 9% of the sample. Sequenced input: gamma-delta T cells from blood. These receptors were collected from a pool of human donors (malaria-infected and uninfected, not separated).

For this clone: The protein held in TCRdb is that of a much larger clone and does not match this DNA's translation at residue 3, likely because of a read error; the protein shown is translated from the DNA. The V gene is TRDV2, the J gene TRDJ1; 13 bases match TRDD3. TCRdb is silent on the J gene; assignment here came from matching the DNA to germline. V lost 9 bases to trimming and J lost 0 bases; unmatched junction nucleotides: 18. Looked up from germline, CDR1 is GEAIGNYY and CDR2 is EKD. The CDR3 is made up of 19 amino acids. DNA of the CDR3: TGTGCCCGTGGACCACGAGACTGGGGGATACGTAAGTACACCGATAAACTCATCTTT. Translating it yields CARGPRDWGIRKYTDKLIF.

Many counts were recorded for this clone. A read error is possible here, since a much larger clone lies one base away. The V gene is TRDV1, the J gene TRDJ1; D tentatively fits TRDD2 or TRDD3 (6 bases each). The CDR3 totals 19 residues. Germline V gene lookup returns CDR1 TSWWSYY and CDR2 QGS. V lost 1 base, J lost 2 bases, and 23 bases lay in between. The CDR3 nucleotides are TGTGCTCTTGGGGAACGGTCCTACGATGTGAGTACTGGGACCGATAAACTCATCTTT. Its translation is CALGERSYDVSTGTDKLIF.

This clone was found a few times. TCRdb's listed protein matches a much larger clone and diverges from this DNA's translation at residue 8, likely through a read error; the protein shown comes from the DNA. The chain uses TRDV2 and TRDJ2, with a weak D call TRDD3 (6 bases). This CDR3 is built from 15 residues. Germline CDR1 is GEAIGNYY and CDR2 is EKD. V dropped 0 bases and J dropped 0 bases, with 7 bases sitting between them. The chain's CDR3 is CACDTLGALTAQLFF. The CDR3 nucleotides are TGTGCCTGTGACACCTTGGGGGCTTTGACAGCACAACTCTTCTTT.

Turning to this clone: A far larger clone differs by one base, so this is likely a read error. The identical CDR3 is also encoded by other nucleotide sequences in the sample. The V gene is given as TRDV1, and no J gene call is available; the D segment call TRDD3 is taken from the table without a DNA check. This CDR3 has 24 amino acids. The germline V gene encodes CDR1 TSWWSYY and CDR2 QGS. The CDR3, as DNA: TGTGCTCTTGGGGAACGTATGGGCCACATACGCGGGGTCTGTAATCCGAACGCGTCTGATAAGCTCATCTTT. It translates to CALGERMGHIRGVCNPNASDKLIF.

A word on this clone: TCRdb's protein, taken from a much larger clone, differs from this DNA's translation at residue 12, likely owing to a read error; the protein displayed comes from the DNA. The V gene is TRDV2, but the J gene lacks a call. Germline V CDR1 and CDR2: GEAIGNYY, EKD. The CDR3 extends over 14 amino acids. In nucleotides, the CDR3 is TGTGCCTGTGACACGGTTCTTACCACCGATAAACACATCTTT. This translates into CACDTVLTTDKHIF.

In its sample, this clone was seen many times. The protein TCRdb gives is from a much larger clone and does not agree with this DNA's translation at residue 5, likely a read error; the protein shown here comes from the DNA. J is TRDJ1 and V is TRDV2; D not resolved. The CDR3 totals 17 residues. With 3 bases removed from V and 2 bases from J, the gap between germline ends came to 21 bases. Germline V CDR1 and CDR2: GEAIGNYY, EKD. The CDR3 nucleotides are TGTGCCTGTGACGCCCTTTTGTACCCTGCGGGGACCGATAAACTCATCTTT. Protein sequence: CACDALLYPAGTDKLIF.

This clone was seen more than once but under ten times. It is likely a read error: a sequence one base away is far more abundant. Other DNA variants within this sample encode the same CDR3. The rearrangement uses TRDV1 and TRDJ1, with 9 positions matching TRDD3. With 2 bases clipped from V and 0 bases from J, the junction kept 19 bases outside the gene matches. Germline loops: CDR1 TSWWSYY, CDR2 QGS. The CDR3 sequence is 21 residues long. The CDR3 protein is CALGEGPTAPYWGTYTDKLIF. The CDR3 region has the DNA TGTGCTCTTGGGGAAGGCCCAACAGCTCCCTACTGGGGGACCTACACCGATAAACTCATCTTT.

This clone was seen a few times. TCRdb shows a much larger clone's protein in place of this DNA's translation, and the two differ at residue 12, likely through a read error; the protein shown is translated from the DNA. The rearrangement links TRDV2 to TRDJ1; 8 nucleotides match TRDD3. The J gene was not available in TCRdb and was assigned here by matching the DNA to germline segments. V lost 0 bases, J lost 1 base, and 12 bases stayed unmatched. Per germline, CDR1 GEAIGNYY and CDR2 EKD. The CDR3 covers 18 residues. CDR3 nucleotide sequence: TGTGCCTGTGACACCTTAGCTGGGGGACCTGCCTTCACCGATAAACTCATCTTT. It specifies CACDTLAGGPAFTDKLIF.

This clone was counted between two and nine times. Since a far larger clone is one base different, this is likely a read error. Other DNA sequences within the sample encode an identical CDR3. The rearrangement joins TRDV2 to TRDJ1; 7 positions agree with TRDD3. TCRdb records no J gene; here it was assigned by comparing the DNA to germline. The CDR3 runs to 19 residues. Germline V lookup: CDR1 GEAIGNYY, CDR2 EKD. Germline trimming cut 3 bases from V and 0 bases from J; bases unmatched to any gene: 18. CDR3 in amino acids: CACDSLGDPASMYTDKLIF. The CDR3 nucleotides read TGTGCCTGTGACTCGTTGGGGGACCCTGCCTCGATGTACACCGATAAACTCATCTTT.

This clone was observed a few times. TCRdb lists the protein of a much larger clone for this DNA, which differs at residue 7, so this is likely a read error; the protein given here is translated from the DNA itself. J is TRDJ3 and V is TRDV2; weak D call: TRDD3 (6 bases). Germline CDR1 GEAIGNYY, CDR2 EKD. This CDR3 is built from 20 residues. V was cut by 2 bases and J by 0 bases, with 19 bases left in between. CDR3 coding DNA: TGTGCCTGTGACAGTACTAGGGGATCTAGGAGCTCCTGGGACACCCGACAGATGTTTTTC. This translates into CACDSTRGSRSSWDTRQMFF.

Notes on this clone: TCRdb shows a much larger clone's protein in place of this DNA's translation, and the two differ at residue 22, likely through a read error; the protein shown is translated from the DNA. The genes are TRDV3 and TRDJ1; D possibly matches TRDD2 or TRDD3 (8 bases each). The length of the CDR3 is 26 residues. Germline V gene sequence: CDR1 TVYSNPD, CDR2 GDNSRS (reference sequence). For the CDR3, the DNA is TGTGCCTTTGGGGGGAAACCCACCTTCCTAGCTGGGGGAAGTTATTCAGACCCTCCGTACACCGAAAAACTCATCTTT. This encodes CAFGGKPTFLAGGSYSDPPYTEKLIF.

With regard to this clone: With a far larger clone one base away, a read error is the likely cause. At the DNA level, this CDR3 is encoded by other sequences in the same sample as well. The rearrangement links TRDV1 to TRDJ1; the match to TRDD2 covers 7 bases. With V trimmed by 3 bases and J by 8 bases, 21 bases remained unmatched. Germline V gene data show CDR1 as TSWWSYY and CDR2 as QGS. CDR3 length equals 18 residues. CDR3 in amino acids: CALGECSYRTAPSDKLIF. The DNA of the CDR3 is TGTGCTCTTGGGGAGTGTTCCTACCGTACTGCACCCAGCGACAAACTCATCTTT.

This clone has a handful of counts. Translating this DNA gives a protein that differs at residue 8 from the TCRdb one, which belongs to a much larger clone; a read error is likely, and the protein shown is this translation. The chain employs TRDV2 and TRDJ1; D gene unclear. Germline V gene lookup returns CDR1 GEAIGNYY and CDR2 EKD. Trimming took 5 bases from V and 2 from J, leaving 23 bases between them. This CDR3 spans 17 amino acids. The CDR3 loop is CACGPSGIYSRTDKLIF. CDR3 sequence (DNA): TGTGCCTGTGGCCCTAGTGGAATCTACTCCCGGACCGATAAACTCATCTTT.

In its sample, this clone was seen a few times. TCRdb's listed protein matches a much larger clone and diverges from this DNA's translation at residue 16, likely through a read error; the protein shown comes from the DNA. The V gene is TRDV2, the J gene TRDJ1; 7 nucleotides line up with TRDD3. The J gene is not listed in TCRdb, so it was assigned here from a DNA match to germline. Germline lookup yields CDR1 GEAIGNYY and CDR2 EKD. The CDR3 spans 19 residues. The CDR3 sequence is CACDTLVKIPDTLTDRLIF. CDR3 bases: TGTGCCTGTGACACCTTAGTAAAGATACCGGATACGCTCACCGATAGACTCATCTTT.

The table lists this clone with many counts. V and J are TRDV1 and TRDJ1, with 8 bases fitting TRDD3. Matching the DNA to germline supplied the J gene, which TCRdb does not give. The junction had 22 bases not matched to a gene; V was cut back by 4 bases and J by 3 bases. CDR1 and CDR2 (germline): TSWWSYY, QGS. The CDR3 is 20 amino acids. The CDR3 coding sequence is TGTGCTCTTGGGGTCAAAATTCACATCCGGGGGATATTAAGGGCCGATAAACTCATCTTT. Translation: CALGVKIHIRGILRADKLIF.

With regard to this clone: The protein in TCRdb stems from a much larger clone and differs at residue 13 from this DNA's translation, likely a read error; here the protein is translated from the DNA. V and J are TRDV1 and TRDJ1, with 13 bases identical to TRDD3. Germline CDR1 and CDR2: TSWWSYY and QGS. The CDR3 length is 18 residues. The J segment lost 3 bases and the V segment lost 4 bases, leaving 11 bases of the junction unmatched. The CDR3 DNA follows: TGTGCTCTTGGGGCCCGACTGGGGGATACGCCCTACGCCGATAAACTCATCTTT. Encoded protein: CALGARLGDTPYADKLIF.

This clone turned up a few times. TCRdb lists the protein of a much larger clone for this DNA, which differs at residue 4, so this is likely a read error; the protein given here is translated from the DNA itself. This chain connects TRDV2 to TRDJ1, with 8 bases that match TRDD3. Since TCRdb gives no J gene, matching the DNA to germline was used here to assign it. The germline V gene has CDR1 GEAIGNYY and CDR2 EKD. The trim removed 8 bases at V and 0 bases at J, leaving 16 bases unmatched. This CDR3 is 17 amino acids long. The CDR3 region is CAFALTGGSQYTDKLIF. CDR3 in DNA: TGTGCCTTTGCCCTGACTGGGGGTTCTCAGTACACCGATAAACTCATCTTT.

This clone was detected a few times. A far larger clone is off by one base, so a read error is likely. Other nucleotide sequences from this sample produce the same CDR3. This chain connects TRDV2 to TRDJ1, with a possible D match to TRDD3 (6 bases). V shed 3 bases and J shed 8 bases, with 24 bases lying between them. The CDR3 is 16 residues long. Germline CDR1 is GEAIGNYY and CDR2 is EKD. The chain's CDR3 is CACDHILSPGLGKLIF. DNA of the CDR3: TGTGCCTGTGACCACATCTTATCCCCGGGGCTGGGGAAACTCATCTTT.

On this clone itself: Only one base separates this from a far larger clonotype, so it likely reflects a read error. Other nucleotide sequences from this sample produce the same CDR3. The rearrangement joins TRDV2 to TRDJ1, with 11 bases lining up with TRDD3. Assignment of the J gene here rests on matching the DNA to germline, because TCRdb gives none. In germline, CDR1 is GEAIGNYY, CDR2 EKD. The J segment lost 4 bases and the V segment lost 4 bases, leaving 19 bases of the junction unmatched. The CDR3 runs to 19 residues. The CDR3 DNA reads as TGTGCCTGTGATATTGTCGTACCTGGGGGATACCGAGAGAGCGATAAACTCATCTTT. This translates into CACDIVVPGGYRESDKLIF.

Turning to this clone: The TCRdb protein, from a much larger clone, departs from this DNA's translation at residue 17, likely by read error; the protein shown derives from the DNA. For the V gene the call is TRDV2; the J gene has no call; TRDD3, the table's D call, lacks a check against the DNA. The CDR3 runs to 18 residues. Germline-derived CDR1 and CDR2 are GEAIGNYY and EKD. The CDR3 protein is CACDTLDWGKPTTDKLTF. For the CDR3, the DNA is TGTGCCTGTGACACTCTTGACTGGGGGAAACCGACCACCGATAAACTCACCTTT.

The table lists this clone with a few counts. A far larger clone is one nucleotide away, so this likely arose from a read error. Other DNA sequences from this sample encode an identical CDR3 as well. The chain combines TRDV1 with TRDJ1, with D tentatively TRDD3 (6 bases). The J gene, left out of TCRdb, was set here by checking the DNA against germline. Germline V gene sequence: CDR1 TSWWSYY, CDR2 QGS. This CDR3 spans 22 amino acids. The CDR3 is CALGDALPAKNRYPQYTDKLIF. The CDR3 DNA is TGTGCTCTAGGGGATGCTCTTCCCGCGAAAAATCGGTACCCCCAGTACACCGATAAACTCATCTTT.